A single TCR beta chain is shown here with its context. At least ten counts were recorded for this clonotype. The specificity of this receptor is unknown. The record has no base qualities; no much larger clone is one base away. These data are taken from a study of T cells in Graves' hyperthyroidism and ophthalmopathy (dated by TCRdb to the late 2010s). A note on the overall study: TCR V-J signatures able to tell the groups apart were searched for in a discovery cohort of 90 to 100 patients, of whom around 43 had Graves' ophthalmopathy and roughly 59 had stable Graves' hyperthyroidism. An independent validation cohort of 18 to 20 hyperthyroidism patients and some 15 patients who later progressed to ophthalmopathy tested prospective prediction of ophthalmopathy. For training and testing, the 95 to 100 patients in the discovery cohort were randomly divided in a 7:3 ratio. In addition, the study compared T-cell repertoires in thyroid tissue and in blood from about 6 Graves' hyperthyroidism patients. Once sampling was done, hyperthyroidism patients were given methimazole at a starting dose of 30 mg daily, whereas ophthalmopathy patients were given high-dose intravenous methylprednisolone. According to the paper, TCR Vbeta CDR3 sequencing was carried out on 135 peripheral blood samples, which came from approximately 41 ophthalmopathy, 75 to 80 hyperthyroidism and 17 progressor patients. Points the paper makes about the study in general: Sample size was not statistically predetermined, and investigators were not blinded to group allocation. In validation, progression to ophthalmopathy was predicted by the model with 55% to 71% sensitivity and around 75% specificity, a median of approximately 7.1 months before onset. A model built on a 13 V-J signature distinguished ophthalmopathy from stable hyperthyroidism, reaching around 87% sensitivity and 81.08% specificity in cross-validation and 80%/75% in testing. Most expanded thyroid clonotypes (frequency above 0.001) were also detected in blood, a finding suggesting that blood repertoires may reflect thyroid immune responses.

Amplification of TCR beta CDR3 regions was carried out from RNA transcripts. The first round of RT-PCR for the TCR CDR3 was performed with the HTBI primer set and the Qiagen OneStep RT-PCR kit. Libraries were constructed in a second round of multiplex PCR, after which size selection and purification were performed. Paired-end sequencing of the libraries was performed with 100 bp reads on an Illumina HiSeq2000. The authors' analysis ran thus. SOAPnuke was used to process the raw data, with reads discarded if the reads contained adapters or uncalled bases, had a mean Phred below 15, or lacked an exact constant-primer or identifier match. COPE v1.2.5 was used to merge high-quality paired reads, and clonotypes were defined as unique nucleotide sequences. MiTCR v1.1 was used to align the clonotypes against IMGT TRBV, TRBD and TRBJ reference segments. Only V-J combinations with frequency above 0.0001, covering approximately 99% of repertoires, were analysed. The TCS score was defined as F50 (clonal expansion) divided by E x V (chaos), with BLOSUM62-based TCRdist calculated between CDR3 peptides within each V-J. Welch's t-statistics and random forest reduced 500 to 550 V-J features to 13, which were used in a naive Bayes classifier (R e1071). Starting from the raw public reads, TCRdb applied fastp trimming at Q25, assembled clones with MiXCR and retained in-frame beta chains. Each CDR3 protein gets just one entry, which takes the most common genes and DNA from the rows behind it. The V and J calls, along with clone size, are taken from TCRdb and not from the paper's own processing. Counted in this sample were 560,000 or so distinct CDR3 sequences; about 45% of them appeared once. 8.2% of the sample rests with the top ten.

In the germline V gene, CDR1 corresponds to SGHTA and CDR2 to FQGTGA. The V and J ends are trimmed by 0 bases and 4 bases, leaving 10 bases between them. Including cysteine and phenylalanine, the CDR3 has 15 amino acids. Only the CDR3 region is kept as DNA, spanning 45 bases read in frame from base 1. Stable Graves' hyperthyroidism was defined as no progression to ophthalmopathy during 18 months of follow-up. Hyperthyroidism patients were aged 18 to 65 years and newly diagnosed, with disease duration of less than 2 months. Exclusion was applied to patients with uncontrolled infections, other autoimmune diseases, pregnancy or lactation. Diagnoses relied on clinical symptoms, serum thyroxine and TRAb, thyroid ultrasound and orbital computed tomography. Total RNA was extracted using Trizol reagent, and RNA quality was assessed on an Agilent 2100 Bioanalyzer.

The source of this sequence is a woman aged 18-29 years with Graves' hyperthyroidism. Donor details come from another sample of the same person, matched by shared clones. The sequencing input was peripheral blood or thyroid tissue (not recorded which). This receptor chain uses TRBV7-3 and TRBJ1-5; TRBD1 could be the D gene, as 5 bases match. The CDR3 loop reads CASSLTDSNNQPQHF. The nucleotide sequence reads TGTGCCAGCAGCTTAACAGACAGCAATAATCAGCCCCAGCATTTT.